The present T cell receptor (beta chain) was sequenced within a study of T-cell memory formation after mild COVID-19. The CDR3 has 14 residues. Germline-derived CDR1 and CDR2 are SGHNT and YYREEE (reference sequence). Unmatched junction bases numbered 8, after V lost 7 bases and J lost 4 bases. Points on this clonotype: Antigen specificity is unknown.

MiXCR, applied by TCRdb to the 5' RACE reads, yields one record per CDR3 protein. Seen here are 350,000 to 400,000 distinct CDR3 sequences, under 15% observed once, and the top ten hold roughly 22%. Findings and caveats of the study: Contracting CD4+ clones sat mainly in CM and EM; CD8+ in EMRA. Cross-reactive memory apparently joined, as some responding clones appeared in pre-infection memory. The study found balanced CD4/CD8 in clones contracting day 15 to 85 and a CD4+ lean in later expanders.

Material for sequencing was PBMCs or a T cell subset sorted from them (not recorded which). The genes are TRBV5-4 and TRBJ1-1, with TRBD1 matching over 9 bases. The source of this sequence is a man between 18 and 35 years old who had mild COVID-19 (a few samples of this study predate the infection). Cell type and time point are not known. Here the CDR3 reads CASGRTGEGTEAFF. CDR3 coding DNA: TGTGCCAGCGGGAGGACAGGGGAAGGCACTGAAGCTTTCTTT.